The entry that follows covers one T cell receptor beta chain sequence. In the authors' workflow: Quantification of nucleated cells was approximated via reference gene primer amplification. The table came from immunoSEQ multiplex PCR; TCRdb's copy has only in-frame clones and leaves some out. The DNA was the basis for D and trimming; V, J and clone size are from that table. The sample lists approximately 230,000 clones, roughly 85% occurring once. These data belong to a study of blood T cell repertoires in COVID-19. For the study at large: Researchers got acute and convalescent COVID-19 samples from the United States, Italy and Spain. PBMCs, B-cell-depleted T cells, or T cells were the source of the cDNA or gDNA that made up the material.

This TCR came from a man younger than 35 with active or convalescent COVID-19. Sequenced sample: peripheral blood.

CDR3 DNA sequence: TGTGCCAGCAGCCCCCGGACTAGCGGGAGCTCCTACAATGAGCAGTTCTTC. Encoded protein: CASSPRTSGSSYNEQFF. V is TRBV7-9 and J is TRBJ2-1; 13 bases line up with TRBD2. The CDR3 has 17 residues. Germline V lookup: CDR1 SEHNR, CDR2 FQNEAQ (reference sequence). V was pared by 5 bases and J by 0 bases, with 4 bases of the junction left unmatched.